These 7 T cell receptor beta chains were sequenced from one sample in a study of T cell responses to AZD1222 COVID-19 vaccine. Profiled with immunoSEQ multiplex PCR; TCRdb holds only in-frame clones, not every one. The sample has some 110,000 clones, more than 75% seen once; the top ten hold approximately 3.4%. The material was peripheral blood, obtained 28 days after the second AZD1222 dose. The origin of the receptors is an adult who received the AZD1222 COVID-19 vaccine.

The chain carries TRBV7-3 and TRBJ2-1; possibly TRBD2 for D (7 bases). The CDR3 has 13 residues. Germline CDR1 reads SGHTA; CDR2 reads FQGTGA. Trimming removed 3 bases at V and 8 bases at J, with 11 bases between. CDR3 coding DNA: TGTGCCAGCAGCTTTAGGGGGGGCGATGAGCAGTTCTTC. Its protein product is CASSFRGGDEQFF.

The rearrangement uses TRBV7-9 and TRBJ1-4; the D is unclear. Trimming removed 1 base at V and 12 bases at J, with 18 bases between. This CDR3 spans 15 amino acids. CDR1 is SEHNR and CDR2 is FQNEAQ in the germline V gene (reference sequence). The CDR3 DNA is TGTGCCAGCAGCTTAGGTGAAACGGTTCATGCGGAACTGTTTTTT. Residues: CASSLGETVHAELFF.

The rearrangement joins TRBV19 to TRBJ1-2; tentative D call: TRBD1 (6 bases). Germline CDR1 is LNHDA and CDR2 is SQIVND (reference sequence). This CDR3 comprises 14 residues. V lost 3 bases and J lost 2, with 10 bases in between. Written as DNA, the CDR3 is TGTGCCAGTAGTATCCGACAGGAGAACTATGGCTACACCTTC. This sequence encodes CASSIRQENYGYTF.

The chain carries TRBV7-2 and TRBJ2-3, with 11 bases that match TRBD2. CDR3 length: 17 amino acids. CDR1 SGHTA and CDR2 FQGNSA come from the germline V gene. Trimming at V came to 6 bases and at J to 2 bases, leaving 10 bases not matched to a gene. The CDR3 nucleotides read TGTGCCAGCAGAAACGGGGTAGCGGGAGGGCTCACAGATACGCAGTATTTT. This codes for CASRNGVAGGLTDTQYF.

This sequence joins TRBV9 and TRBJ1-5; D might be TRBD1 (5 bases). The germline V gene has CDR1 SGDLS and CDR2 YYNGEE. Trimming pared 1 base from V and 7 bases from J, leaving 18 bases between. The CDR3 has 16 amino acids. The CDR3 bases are TGTGCCAGCAGCGTACTCAGGGTGCTCCAATGGCAGCCCCAGCATTTT. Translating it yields CASSVLRVLQWQPQHF.

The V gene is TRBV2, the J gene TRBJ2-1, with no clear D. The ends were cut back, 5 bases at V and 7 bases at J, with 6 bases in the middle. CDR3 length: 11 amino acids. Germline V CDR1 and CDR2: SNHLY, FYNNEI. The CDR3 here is CASSRGNEQFF. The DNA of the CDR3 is TGTGCCAGCAGTAGAGGTAATGAGCAGTTCTTC.

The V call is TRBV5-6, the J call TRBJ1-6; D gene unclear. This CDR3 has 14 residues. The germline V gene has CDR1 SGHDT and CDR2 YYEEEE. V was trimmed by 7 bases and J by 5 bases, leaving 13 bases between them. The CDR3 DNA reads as TGTGCCAGCGGCCTAAGGCGGAATAATTCACCCCTCCACTTT. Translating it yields CASGLRRNNSPLHF.